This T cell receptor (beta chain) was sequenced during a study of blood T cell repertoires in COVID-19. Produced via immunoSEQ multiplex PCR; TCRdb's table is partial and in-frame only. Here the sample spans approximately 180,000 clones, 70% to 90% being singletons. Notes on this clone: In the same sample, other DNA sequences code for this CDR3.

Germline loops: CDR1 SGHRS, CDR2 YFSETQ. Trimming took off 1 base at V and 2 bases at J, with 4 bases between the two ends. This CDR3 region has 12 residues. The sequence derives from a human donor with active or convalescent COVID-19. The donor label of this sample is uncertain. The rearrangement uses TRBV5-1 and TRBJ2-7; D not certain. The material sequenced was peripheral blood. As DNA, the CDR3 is TGCGCCAGCAGCTTGACAACCTACGAGCAGTACTTC. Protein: CASSLTTYEQYF.